The 30 T cell receptor beta chains below come from one sample, sequenced in a study of blood T cell repertoires in COVID-19. This table comes from immunoSEQ multiplex PCR, and its TCRdb copy is limited to in-frame clones, with some not included. The table lists 200,000 to 250,000 clones, around 84% of them singletons. The specimen was peripheral blood. The origin of the receptors is a human donor in a cohort sampled during active COVID-19.

In this sample, this clone turned up once. Different DNA sequences within this sample yield the same CDR3. The chain is built from TRBV6-2 or TRBV6-3 and TRBJ2-7; D is perhaps TRBD1 (5 bases). The CDR3 length is 13 residues. The germline V gene encodes CDR1 MNHEY and CDR2 SVGEGT. The V and J ends lost 4 bases and 0 bases respectively, with 7 bases between them. The CDR3 DNA sequence: TGTGCCAGCAGTTTGGACAACTCCTACGAGCAGTACTTC. Encoded protein: CASSLDNSYEQYF.

The chain joins TRBV6-5 to TRBJ2-1; 9 bases agree with TRBD2. This CDR3 is 16 amino acids long. Germline assignment: CDR1 MNHEY and CDR2 SVGAGI. The trim removed 0 bases at V and 5 bases at J, leaving 5 bases unmatched. The CDR3, as DNA: TGTGCCAGCAGTTACTCGGGGCTAGCGGGGAACAATGAGCAGTTCTTC. This encodes CASSYSGLAGNNEQFF.

The V call is TRBV6-5, the J call TRBJ2-7, with D possibly matching TRBD2 (6 bases). The CDR3 is made up of 13 amino acids. Per the germline V gene, CDR1 is MNHEY and CDR2 is SVGAGI. Trimming pared 6 bases from V and 4 bases from J, leaving 13 bases between. The CDR3 coding sequence is TGTGCCAGCAGGCCGGCGGGGTATTACGAGCAGTACTTC. Its translation is CASRPAGYYEQYF.

The chain recombines TRBV28 with TRBJ1-5; D unclear. CDR1 and CDR2 (germline): MDHEN, SYDVKM. Trimming took 5 bases from V and 4 from J, leaving 9 bases between them. The CDR3 consists of 13 residues. CDR3 residues: CASSEIWNQPQHF. DNA of the CDR3: TGTGCCAGCAGTGAGATTTGGAATCAGCCCCAGCATTTT.

The CDR3 nucleotides are TGTGCCAGCAGTTACTCTCGGGAGCAGTACTTC. This sequence encodes CASSYSREQYF. The chain uses TRBV6-6 and TRBJ2-7; D unclear. The CDR3 runs 11 residues. Deletions cut 0 bases from V and 7 bases from J, with 4 bases between. The germline CDR1 and CDR2 sequences are MNHNY and SVGAGI (reference sequence).

This sequence joins TRBV30 and TRBJ1-1; no clear D. V gave up 4 bases and J gave up 8 bases, with 17 bases separating them. Germline V gene data show CDR1 as GTSNPN and CDR2 as SVGIG (reference sequence). The CDR3 sequence is 13 residues long. CDR3 residues: CAWNPAEGSEAFF. CDR3 DNA: TGTGCCTGGAACCCTGCAGAGGGCAGCGAAGCTTTCTTT.

This clone was detected once. V is TRBV19 and J is TRBJ2-1; TRBD2 is a possible D gene (5 bases). This CDR3 is 14 amino acids long. In germline, CDR1 is LNHDA, CDR2 SQIVND (reference sequence). The V end was cut by 7 bases, the J end by 2 bases, with 12 bases between. CDR3 nucleotides: TGTGCCAGTAAGGTGGGAGTGGCCTACAATGAGCAGTTCTTC. Residues: CASKVGVAYNEQFF.

The J gene is TRBJ2-3, the V gene TRBV4-1; 10 nucleotides match TRBD2. CDR1 is MGHRA, CDR2 YSYEKL, per germline. This CDR3 region has 17 residues. After removal of 0 bases from V and 4 bases from J, the junction contained 7 bases not matched to a gene. This chain's CDR3 is CASSQESSGSRADTQYF. The CDR3 DNA reads TGCGCCAGCAGCCAAGAGTCTAGCGGGAGCCGGGCAGATACGCAGTATTTT.

V is TRBV6-5 and J is TRBJ2-3; 8 nucleotides agree with TRBD1. CDR3 length: 15 residues. After removal of 6 bases from V and 2 bases from J, the junction contained 7 bases not matched to a gene. Germline V gene sequence: CDR1 MNHEY, CDR2 SVGAGI. The CDR3 protein is CASSSTGEVTDTQYF. The CDR3 DNA reads TGTGCCAGCAGCTCGACAGGGGAAGTCACAGATACGCAGTATTTT.

This chain connects TRBV7-6 to TRBJ1-5; weak D call: TRBD1 (6 bases). Germline V CDR1 and CDR2: SGHVS, FNYEAQ. V lost 4 bases and J lost 4, with 14 bases in between. The CDR3 has 15 amino acids. In DNA form, the CDR3 reads TGTGCCAGCAGCTGGGGACACCCCCCGAATCAGCCCCAGCATTTT. Translated, it gives CASSWGHPPNQPQHF.

V usage is TRBV6-5 and J usage is TRBJ2-3; 8 positions agree with TRBD1. Germline V gene data show CDR1 as MNHEY and CDR2 as SVGAGI. There are 14 residues in the CDR3. Trimming at V came to 8 bases and at J to 4 bases, leaving 8 bases not matched to a gene. CDR3 coding DNA: TGTGCCAGCCGGGCAGGGGGCTGGTCAGATACGCAGTATTTT. Protein sequence: CASRAGGWSDTQYF.

The genes are TRBV6-5 and TRBJ1-1, with a weak D call TRBD1 (6 bases). The CDR3 has 14 amino acids. Trimming took 6 bases from V and 0 from J, leaving 11 bases between them. Germline lookup yields CDR1 MNHEY and CDR2 SVGAGI. CDR3 DNA: TGTGCCAGCAGGACGGGACATATGAACACTGAAGCTTTCTTT. Translating it yields CASRTGHMNTEAFF.

The genes are TRBV11-1 and TRBJ2-1, with 13 bases lining up with TRBD2. V lost 3 bases and J lost 10; bases outside the gene matches: 6. Per the germline V gene, CDR1 is SGHAT and CDR2 is FQDESV (reference sequence). The CDR3 covers 15 residues. CDR3 sequence reads: CASSFLGLAGYEQFF. The DNA for the CDR3 is TGTGCCAGCAGCTTCCTGGGACTAGCGGGGTACGAGCAGTTCTTC. Together with reference TRBV11-1 and TRBJ2-1, the CDR3 gives the full variable domain: EAEVAQSPRYKITEKSQAVAFWCDPISGHATLYWYRQILGQGPELLVQFQDESVVDDSQLPKDRFSAERLKGVDSTLKIQPAELGDSAMYLCASSFLGLAGYEQFFGPGTRLTVL.

V and J are TRBV2 and TRBJ1-3; a possible D gene is TRBD1 (5 bases). Germline assignment: CDR1 SNHLY and CDR2 FYNNEI. CDR3 size: 15 residues. V was shortened by 8 bases and J by 2 bases, with 16 bases between the two germline ends. This CDR3 is CASHTGGRPGNTIYF. CDR3 bases: TGTGCCAGCCACACCGGGGGAAGACCTGGAAACACCATATATTTT.

This chain links TRBV4-3 with TRBJ1-5; possibly TRBD1 for D (5 bases). The V and J ends lost 1 base and 3 bases respectively, with 10 bases between them. From germline, CDR1 is LGHNA and CDR2 YSLEER. The CDR3 covers 15 residues. For the CDR3, the DNA is TGCGCCAGCAGCCAAGCTTTAGGGGCCAATCAGCCCCAGCATTTT. Translation: CASSQALGANQPQHF.

The rearrangement joins TRBV18 to TRBJ1-5; tentatively, D is TRBD1 (5 bases). This CDR3 region has 13 residues. The V end lost 8 bases, the J end lost 5 bases, and 13 bases lay between the germline ends. Per germline, CDR1 KGHSH and CDR2 LQKENI. DNA of the CDR3: TGTGCCAGCGGAGGGGCGAGGGATCAGCCCCAGCATTTT. This translates into CASGGARDQPQHF.

This chain links TRBV11-3 with TRBJ2-3; 11 bases agree with TRBD1. Per germline, CDR1 SGHNT and CDR2 YENEEA. CDR3 length: 14 amino acids. Trimming removed 4 bases from V and 11 bases from J; junction bases left unmatched: 8. The CDR3 DNA is TGTGCCAGCAGCTACCGGGACAGGGGGGGAAGGCAGTATTTT. Encoded protein: CASSYRDRGGRQYF.

The genes are TRBV4-1 and TRBJ2-7, with 13 bases aligning to TRBD2. The CDR3 is 16 amino acids. The J segment lost 7 bases and the V segment lost 0 bases, leaving 6 bases of the junction unmatched. CDR1 MGHRA and CDR2 YSYEKL come from the germline V gene. The CDR3 loop is CASSQERLAGGREQYF. The CDR3 DNA reads as TGCGCCAGCAGCCAAGAAAGACTAGCGGGGGGAAGAGAGCAGTACTTC.

This chain links TRBV29-1 with TRBJ2-1; possibly TRBD2 for D (6 bases). Germline lookup yields CDR1 SQVTM and CDR2 ANQGSEA. V lost 3 bases, J lost 3 bases, and 6 bases lay in between. There are 12 residues in the CDR3. Here the CDR3 reads CSVERGYNEQFF. CDR3 sequence (DNA): TGCAGCGTTGAGCGGGGCTACAATGAGCAGTTCTTC.

CDR3 coding DNA: TGCGCCAGCAGCTTGGTAGGACAGGGGGTGACCCAGTACTTC. It specifies CASSLVGQGVTQYF. The rearrangement uses TRBV5-1 and TRBJ2-5; TRBD1 agrees at 10 bases. The V and J ends lost 0 bases and 7 bases, in that order; junction bases with no gene match: 3. Germline V lookup: CDR1 SGHRS, CDR2 YFSETQ. The CDR3 totals 14 residues.

The rearrangement links TRBV29-1 to TRBJ2-7, with D possibly matching TRBD2 (5 bases). V gave up 2 bases and J gave up 2 bases, with 10 bases separating them. The germline CDR1 and CDR2 sequences are SQVTM and ANQGSEA. The CDR3 is 13 amino acids. CDR3 coding DNA: TGCAGCGTTGAATTCCCGGGGACCTACGAGCAGTACTTC. Encoded protein: CSVEFPGTYEQYF.

This chain uses TRBV6-5 with TRBJ2-3; D may be TRBD2 (6 bases). Germline V gives CDR1 MNHEY, CDR2 SVGAGI. With 2 bases removed from V and 11 bases from J, the gap between germline ends came to 8 bases. This CDR3 has 11 amino acids. Here the CDR3 DNA reads TGTGCCAGCAGTTACCGGGGACTGCAGTATTTT. Residues: CASSYRGLQYF.

The table lists this clone with a count of one. V is TRBV28 and J is TRBJ2-7; 12 nucleotides line up with TRBD1. This CDR3 contains 15 residues. J was trimmed by 1 base and V by 5 bases; bases with no gene match: 3. Per the germline V gene, CDR1 is MDHEN and CDR2 is SYDVKM. CDR3 amino acids: CASSRDRGRSYEQYF. CDR3 nucleotides: TGTGCCAGCAGTCGGGACAGGGGGCGATCCTACGAGCAGTACTTC.

This clone came up a few times. The rearrangement joins TRBV7-9 to TRBJ1-2, with TRBD1 as a possible D gene (5 bases). Trimming removed 1 base at V and 5 bases at J, with 11 bases between. From germline, CDR1 is SEHNR and CDR2 FQNEAQ (reference sequence). CDR3 size: 14 residues. The DNA for the CDR3 is TGTGCCAGCAGCTTAGTGACAGCCGTTTATGGCTACACCTTC. This codes for CASSLVTAVYGYTF. Full variable domain (outside the CDR3, taken from reference TRBV7-9 and TRBJ1-2): DTGVSQNPRHKITKRGQNVTFRCDPISEHNRLYWYRQTLGQGPEFLTYFQNEAQLEKSRLLSDRFSAERPKGSFSTLEIQRTEQGDSAMYLCASSLVTAVYGYTFGSGTRLTVV.

The chain uses TRBV5-6 and TRBJ1-1; unclear D gene. This CDR3 is 12 amino acids long. V lost 0 bases and J lost 8, with 8 bases in between. Germline V gives CDR1 SGHDT, CDR2 YYEEEE. This CDR3 is CASSLAREEAFF. The CDR3 DNA reads as TGTGCCAGCAGCTTGGCCCGGGAAGAAGCTTTCTTT.

This chain joins TRBV9 and TRBJ2-3, with no clear D. Germline-derived CDR1 and CDR2 are SGDLS and YYNGEE. V lost 4 bases to trimming and J lost 0 bases, with 9 bases between them. CDR3 length equals 14 residues. The CDR3 DNA reads as TGTGCCAGCAGCCCAGCGTCTAGCACAGATACGCAGTATTTT. Amino acid sequence: CASSPASSTDTQYF. Looking up the rest from reference TRBV9 and TRBJ2-3 gives the full variable domain: DSGVTQTPKHLITATGQRVTLRCSPRSGDLSVYWYQQSLDQGLQFLIQYYNGEERAKGNILERFSAQQFPDLHSELNLSSLELGDSALYFCASSPASSTDTQYFGPGTRLTVL.

The rearrangement uses TRBV4-2 and TRBJ2-3, with D unresolved. Per the germline V gene, CDR1 is LGHNA and CDR2 is YNFKEQ. The CDR3 is 13 residues long. V dropped 0 bases and J dropped 9 bases, with 10 bases sitting between them. CDR3 nucleotides: TGTGCCAGCAGCCAAGAGATACTATCGACGCAGTATTTT. It encodes CASSQEILSTQYF.

The chain joins TRBV6-5 to TRBJ1-1, with 8 bases fitting TRBD1. The CDR3 is made up of 14 amino acids. CDR1 and CDR2 (germline): MNHEY, SVGAGI. V trimming: 4 bases; J trimming: 6 bases; junction bases outside the gene matches: 7. The CDR3 coding sequence is TGTGCCAGCAGTTTAACAGGGGGTAGGGCTGAAGCTTTCTTT. Translating gives CASSLTGGRAEAFF.

This clone has just a few counts. The CDR3: CASSLPLAGGPGEQFF. The CDR3, as DNA: TGCGCCAGCAGCTTGCCTCTAGCGGGGGGGCCGGGTGAGCAGTTCTTC. V is TRBV4-1 and J is TRBJ2-1; 12 bases map to TRBD2. This CDR3 is built from 16 residues. V was clipped by 5 bases and J by 9 bases; unmatched bases: 11. Per the germline V gene, CDR1 is MGHRA and CDR2 is YSYEKL.

V gene TRBV9 combines with J gene TRBJ1-4, with 7 positions matching TRBD1. Germline-derived CDR1 and CDR2 are SGDLS and YYNGEE. The J segment lost 5 bases and the V segment lost 3 bases, leaving 7 bases of the junction unmatched. CDR3 length: 15 amino acids. DNA for the CDR3: TGTGCCAGCAGCGCCATGGGACAGAGAAATGAAAAACTGTTTTTT. Residues: CASSAMGQRNEKLFF.